Here is one TCR beta chain with its context. Original handling: By means of reference gene primer amplification, nucleated cell counts were estimated. TCRdb's table, derived via immunoSEQ multiplex PCR, lists solely in-frame clones and lacks some. V and J calls and clone size are as listed in that table; D and trimming were resolved from the DNA. The sample consists of about 180,000 clones, 90% to 95% of them appearing once. The data were taken from a study of blood T cell repertoires in COVID-19. Study summary: COVID-19 samples from acute and convalescent phases originated in the United States, Italy and Spain. PBMCs, B-cell-depleted T cells, or T cells were the source of the cDNA or gDNA that made up the material.

This sequence was found in a man in his forties or fifties with acute or convalescent COVID-19. The source material was peripheral blood.

The CDR3 reads CASSPFSSGVVSVYGYTF. The CDR3 DNA reads TGTGCCAGCTCACCATTCAGTTCAGGGGTAGTGTCTGTCTATGGCTACACCTTC. The chain employs TRBV18 and TRBJ1-2; TRBD1 might be the D (6 bases). This CDR3 spans 18 amino acids. Per the germline V gene, CDR1 is KGHSH and CDR2 is LQKENI. V lost 2 bases and J lost 4, with 23 bases in between.